The TCR beta chain described here comes from a study of blood T cell repertoires in COVID-19. On the study more broadly: PBMCs, B-cell-depleted T cells, or T cells provided the cDNA or gDNA that made up the material.

The participants were between roughly 18 and 89 years old and came from 24 US areas. Self-reported history from a screening survey and questionnaire set each donor's cohort. All recovered Cohort 3 donors got two negative PCRs, got clearance, or saw symptom resolution. The method was immunoSEQ multiplex PCR; TCRdb's version includes in-frame clones alone and lacks a portion of them. The sample shows under 150,000 clones, roughly 90% of them seen only once. The V gene's germline CDR1 is LNHDA and CDR2 SQIVND (reference sequence). V lost 2 bases and J 4 bases, leaving 11 bases between the germline ends. CDR3 length equals 15 residues.

V usage is TRBV19 and J usage is TRBJ2-2; D is possibly TRBD2 (6 bases). The TCR sequence derives from a woman aged 45-60 years who had recovered from COVID-19. The specimen was PBMCs or T cells enriched from blood (not recorded which). CDR3 DNA sequence: TGTGCCAGTAGTATATTTGGGGGGTTCACCGGGGAGCTGTTTTTT. This encodes CASSIFGGFTGELFF.